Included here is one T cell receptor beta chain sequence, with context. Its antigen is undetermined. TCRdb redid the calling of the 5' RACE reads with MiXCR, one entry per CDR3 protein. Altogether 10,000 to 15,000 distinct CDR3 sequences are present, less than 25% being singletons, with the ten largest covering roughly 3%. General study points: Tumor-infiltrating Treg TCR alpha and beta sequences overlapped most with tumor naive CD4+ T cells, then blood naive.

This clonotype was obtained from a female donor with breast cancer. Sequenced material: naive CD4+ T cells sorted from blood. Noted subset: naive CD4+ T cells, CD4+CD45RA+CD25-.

The CDR3 nucleotides read TGTGCCAGCAGCCTGAACTACAATGAGCAGTTCTTC. It encodes CASSLNYNEQFF. The chain combines TRBV7-6 with TRBJ2-1; no firm D call. This CDR3 has 12 amino acids. Trimming pared 5 bases from V and 3 bases from J, leaving 5 bases between. The germline CDR1 and CDR2 sequences are SGHVS and FNYEAQ.